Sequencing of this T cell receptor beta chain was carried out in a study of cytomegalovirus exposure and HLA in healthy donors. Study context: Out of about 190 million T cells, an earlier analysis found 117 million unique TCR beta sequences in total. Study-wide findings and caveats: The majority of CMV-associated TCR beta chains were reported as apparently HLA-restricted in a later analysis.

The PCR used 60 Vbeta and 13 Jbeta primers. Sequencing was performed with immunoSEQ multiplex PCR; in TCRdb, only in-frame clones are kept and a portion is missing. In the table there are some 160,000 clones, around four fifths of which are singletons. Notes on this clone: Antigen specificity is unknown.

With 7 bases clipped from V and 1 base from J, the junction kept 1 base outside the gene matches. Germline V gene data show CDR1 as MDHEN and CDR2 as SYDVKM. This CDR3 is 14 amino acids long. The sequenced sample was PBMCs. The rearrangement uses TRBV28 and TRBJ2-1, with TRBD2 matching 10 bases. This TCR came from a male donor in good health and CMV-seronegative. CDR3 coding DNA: TGTGCCAGCATTAGCGGGAGGTCCTACAATGAGCAGTTCTTC. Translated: CASISGRSYNEQFF.